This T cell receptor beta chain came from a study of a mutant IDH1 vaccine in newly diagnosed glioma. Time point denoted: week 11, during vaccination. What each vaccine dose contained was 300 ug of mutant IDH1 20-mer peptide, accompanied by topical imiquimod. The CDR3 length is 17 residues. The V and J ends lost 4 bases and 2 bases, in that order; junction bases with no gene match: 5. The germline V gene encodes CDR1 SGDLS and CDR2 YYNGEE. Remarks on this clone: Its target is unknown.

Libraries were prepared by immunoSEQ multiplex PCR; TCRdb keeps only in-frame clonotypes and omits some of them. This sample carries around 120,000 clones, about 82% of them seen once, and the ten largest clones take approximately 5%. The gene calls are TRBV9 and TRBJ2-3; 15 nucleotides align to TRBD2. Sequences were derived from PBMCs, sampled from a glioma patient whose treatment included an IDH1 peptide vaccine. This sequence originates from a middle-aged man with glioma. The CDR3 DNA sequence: TGTGCCAGCAGCAGGACTAGCGGGGGGGATTCCACAGATACGCAGTATTTT. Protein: CASSRTSGGDSTDTQYF.